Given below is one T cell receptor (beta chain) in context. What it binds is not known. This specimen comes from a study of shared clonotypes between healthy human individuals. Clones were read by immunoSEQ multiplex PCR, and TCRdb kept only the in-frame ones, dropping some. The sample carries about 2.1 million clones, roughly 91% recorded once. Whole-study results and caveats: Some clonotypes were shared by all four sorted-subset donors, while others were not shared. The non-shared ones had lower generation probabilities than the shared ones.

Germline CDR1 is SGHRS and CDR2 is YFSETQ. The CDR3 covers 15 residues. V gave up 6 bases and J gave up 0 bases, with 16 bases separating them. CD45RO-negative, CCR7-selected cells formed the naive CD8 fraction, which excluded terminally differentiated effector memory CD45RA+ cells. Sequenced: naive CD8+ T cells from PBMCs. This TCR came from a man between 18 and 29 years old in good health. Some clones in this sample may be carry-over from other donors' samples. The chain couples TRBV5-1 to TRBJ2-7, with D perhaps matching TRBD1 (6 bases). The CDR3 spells CASIQLGRGSYEQYF. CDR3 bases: TGCGCCAGCATCCAATTAGGCAGGGGCTCCTACGAGCAGTACTTC.